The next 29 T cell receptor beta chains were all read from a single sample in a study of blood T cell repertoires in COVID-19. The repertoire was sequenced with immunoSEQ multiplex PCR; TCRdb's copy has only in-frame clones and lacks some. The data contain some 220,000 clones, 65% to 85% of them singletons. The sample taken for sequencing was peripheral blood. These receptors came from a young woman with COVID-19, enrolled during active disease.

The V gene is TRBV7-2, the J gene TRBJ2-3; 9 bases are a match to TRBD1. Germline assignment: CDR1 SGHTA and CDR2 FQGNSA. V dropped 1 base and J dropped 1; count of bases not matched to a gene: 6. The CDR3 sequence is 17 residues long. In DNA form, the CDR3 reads TGTGCCAGCAGCTTAGAGGTTAGGGACAGGGGCACAGATACGCAGTATTTT. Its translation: CASSLEVRDRGTDTQYF. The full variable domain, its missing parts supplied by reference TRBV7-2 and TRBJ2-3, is GAGVSQSPSNKVTEKGKDVELRCDPISGHTALYWYRQSLGQGLEFLIYFQGNSAPDKSGLPSDRFSAERTGGSVSTLTIQRTQQEDSAVYLCASSLEVRDRGTDTQYFGPGTRLTVL.

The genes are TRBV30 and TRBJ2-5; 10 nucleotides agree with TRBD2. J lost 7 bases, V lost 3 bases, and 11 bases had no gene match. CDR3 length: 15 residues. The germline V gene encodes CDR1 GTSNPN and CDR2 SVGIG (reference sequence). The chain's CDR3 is CAWSRTSGAGATQYF. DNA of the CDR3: TGTGCCTGGAGCCGGACTAGCGGTGCTGGCGCGACCCAGTACTTC.

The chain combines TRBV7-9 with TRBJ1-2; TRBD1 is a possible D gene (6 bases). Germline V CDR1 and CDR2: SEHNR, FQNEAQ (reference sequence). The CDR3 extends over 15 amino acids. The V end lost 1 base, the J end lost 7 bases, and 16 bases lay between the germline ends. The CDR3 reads CASSLVPGQYGGYTF. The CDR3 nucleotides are TGTGCCAGCAGCTTAGTTCCCGGACAGTATGGTGGCTACACCTTC.

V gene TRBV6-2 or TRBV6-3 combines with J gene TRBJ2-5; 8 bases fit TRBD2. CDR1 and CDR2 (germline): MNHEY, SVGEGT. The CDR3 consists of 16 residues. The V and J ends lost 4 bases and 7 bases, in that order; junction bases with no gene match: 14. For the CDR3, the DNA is TGTGCCAGCAGTTTTCCCGGGACTAGGGTGTTGGGGACCCAGTACTTC. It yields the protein CASSFPGTRVLGTQYF.

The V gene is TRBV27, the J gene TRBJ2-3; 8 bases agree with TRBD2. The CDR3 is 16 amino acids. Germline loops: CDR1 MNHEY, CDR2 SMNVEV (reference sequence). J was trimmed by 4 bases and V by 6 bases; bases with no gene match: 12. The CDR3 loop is CASSRRAGGGADTQYF. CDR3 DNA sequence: TGTGCCAGCAGCCGTAGGGCGGGAGGAGGGGCAGATACGCAGTATTTT.

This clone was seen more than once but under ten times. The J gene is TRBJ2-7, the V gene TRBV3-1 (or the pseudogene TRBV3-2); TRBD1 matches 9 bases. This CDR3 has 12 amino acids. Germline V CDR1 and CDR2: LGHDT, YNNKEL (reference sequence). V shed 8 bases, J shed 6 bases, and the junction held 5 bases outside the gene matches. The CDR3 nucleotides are TGTGCCAGCCAACAGGGGGCGGGCGAGCAGTACTTC. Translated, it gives CASQQGAGEQYF.

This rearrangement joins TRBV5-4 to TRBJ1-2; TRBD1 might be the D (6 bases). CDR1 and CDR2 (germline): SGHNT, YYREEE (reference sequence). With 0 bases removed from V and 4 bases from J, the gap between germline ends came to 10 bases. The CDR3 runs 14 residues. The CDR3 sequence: CASSLEQGGYGYTF. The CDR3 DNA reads TGTGCCAGCAGCTTGGAACAGGGTGGCTATGGCTACACCTTC.

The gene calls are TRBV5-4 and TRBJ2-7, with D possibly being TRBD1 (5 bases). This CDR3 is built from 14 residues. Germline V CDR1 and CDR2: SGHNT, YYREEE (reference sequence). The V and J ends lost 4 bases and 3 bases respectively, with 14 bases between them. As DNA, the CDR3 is TGTGCCAGCAGCCCAACAGGAACAGTCTACGAGCAGTACTTC. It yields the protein CASSPTGTVYEQYF.

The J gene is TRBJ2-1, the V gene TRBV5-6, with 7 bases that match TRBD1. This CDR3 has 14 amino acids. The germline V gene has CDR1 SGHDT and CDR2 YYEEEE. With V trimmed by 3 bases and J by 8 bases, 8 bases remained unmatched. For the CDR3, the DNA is TGTGCCAGCAGCTCATTGACAGGGTTCGATGAGCAGTTCTTC. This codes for CASSSLTGFDEQFF.

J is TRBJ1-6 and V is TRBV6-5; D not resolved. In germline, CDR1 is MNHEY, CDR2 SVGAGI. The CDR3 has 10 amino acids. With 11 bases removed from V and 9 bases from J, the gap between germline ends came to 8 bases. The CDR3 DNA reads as TGTGCCGGAGGACGTTCACCCCTCCACTTT. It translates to CAGGRSPLHF.

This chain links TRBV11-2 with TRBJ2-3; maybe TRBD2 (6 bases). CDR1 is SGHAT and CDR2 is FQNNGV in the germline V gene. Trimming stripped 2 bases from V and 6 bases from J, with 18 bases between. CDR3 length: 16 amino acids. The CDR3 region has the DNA TGTGCCAGCAGCTTACGCCAGGTGGACCGGGAGGATACGCAGTATTTT. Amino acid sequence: CASSLRQVDREDTQYF.

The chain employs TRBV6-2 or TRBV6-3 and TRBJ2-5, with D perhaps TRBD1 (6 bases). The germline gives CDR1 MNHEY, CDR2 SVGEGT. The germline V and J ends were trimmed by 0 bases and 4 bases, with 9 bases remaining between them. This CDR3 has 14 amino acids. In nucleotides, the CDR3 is TGTGCCAGCAGTTACTCCAGGGGCGGAGAGACCCAGTACTTC. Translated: CASSYSRGGETQYF.

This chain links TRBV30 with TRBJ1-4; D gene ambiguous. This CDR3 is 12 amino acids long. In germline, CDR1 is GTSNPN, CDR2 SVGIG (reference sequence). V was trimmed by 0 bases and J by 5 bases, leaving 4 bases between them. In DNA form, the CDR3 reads TGTGCCTGGAGTGTACTAAATGAAAAACTGTTTTTT. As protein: CAWSVLNEKLFF.

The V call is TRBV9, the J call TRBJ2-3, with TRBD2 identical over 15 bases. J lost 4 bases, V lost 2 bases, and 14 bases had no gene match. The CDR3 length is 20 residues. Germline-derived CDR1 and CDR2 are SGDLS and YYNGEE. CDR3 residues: CASSVGTSGGPWYGADTQYF. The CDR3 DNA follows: TGTGCCAGCAGCGTCGGGACTAGCGGGGGGCCGTGGTACGGGGCAGATACGCAGTATTTT. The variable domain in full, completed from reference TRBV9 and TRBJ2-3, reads DSGVTQTPKHLITATGQRVTLRCSPRSGDLSVYWYQQSLDQGLQFLIQYYNGEERAKGNILERFSAQQFPDLHSELNLSSLELGDSALYFCASSVGTSGGPWYGADTQYFGPGTRLTVL.

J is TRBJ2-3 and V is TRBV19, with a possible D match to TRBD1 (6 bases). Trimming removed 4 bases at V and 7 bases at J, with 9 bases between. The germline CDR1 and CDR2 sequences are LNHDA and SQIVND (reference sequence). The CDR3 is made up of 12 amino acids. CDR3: CASSTDRNTQYF. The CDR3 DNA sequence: TGTGCCAGTAGTACGGACAGAAATACGCAGTATTTT.

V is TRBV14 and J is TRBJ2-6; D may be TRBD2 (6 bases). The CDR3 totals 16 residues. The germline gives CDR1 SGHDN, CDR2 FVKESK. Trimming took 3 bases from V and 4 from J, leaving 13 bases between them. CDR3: CASSHTLGGGANVLTF. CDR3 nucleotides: TGTGCCAGCAGCCACACTTTAGGAGGGGGGGCCAACGTCCTGACTTTC.

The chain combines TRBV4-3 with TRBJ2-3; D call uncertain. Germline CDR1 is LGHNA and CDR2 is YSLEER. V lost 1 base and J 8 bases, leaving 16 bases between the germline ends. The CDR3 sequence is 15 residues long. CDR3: CASSQALGRVGTQYF. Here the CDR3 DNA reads TGCGCCAGCAGCCAAGCCCTTGGGCGTGTGGGTACGCAGTATTTT.

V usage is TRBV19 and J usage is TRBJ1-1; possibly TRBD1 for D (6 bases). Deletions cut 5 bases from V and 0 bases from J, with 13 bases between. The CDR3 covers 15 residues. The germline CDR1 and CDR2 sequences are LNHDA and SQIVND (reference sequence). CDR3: CASSGTRRVNTEAFF. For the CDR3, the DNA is TGTGCCAGTAGTGGGACACGGCGAGTGAACACTGAAGCTTTCTTT.

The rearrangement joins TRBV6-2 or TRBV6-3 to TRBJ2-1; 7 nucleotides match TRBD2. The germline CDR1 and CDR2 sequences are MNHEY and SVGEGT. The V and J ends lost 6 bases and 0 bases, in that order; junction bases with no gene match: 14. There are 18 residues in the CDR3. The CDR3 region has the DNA TGTGCCAGCAGCCGCCTCAAGGGCGGGGGTAGCTCCTACAATGAGCAGTTCTTC. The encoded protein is CASSRLKGGGSSYNEQFF.

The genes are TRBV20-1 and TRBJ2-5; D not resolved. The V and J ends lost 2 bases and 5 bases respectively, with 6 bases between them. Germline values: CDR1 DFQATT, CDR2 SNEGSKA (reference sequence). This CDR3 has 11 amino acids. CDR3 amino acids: CSARPEETQYF. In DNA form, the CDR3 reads TGCAGTGCTAGACCTGAGGAGACCCAGTACTTC.

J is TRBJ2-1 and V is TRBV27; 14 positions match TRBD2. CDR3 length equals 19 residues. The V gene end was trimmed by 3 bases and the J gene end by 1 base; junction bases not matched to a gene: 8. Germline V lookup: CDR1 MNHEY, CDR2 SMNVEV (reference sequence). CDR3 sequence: CASSFDGTSGGLSYNEQFF. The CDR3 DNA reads TGTGCCAGCAGTTTCGACGGGACTAGCGGGGGACTTTCCTACAATGAGCAGTTCTTC.

In DNA, the CDR3 is TGTGCCAGCAGCGTGTCTAGCGGGAGCGCCTACGAGCAGTACTTC. This codes for CASSVSSGSAYEQYF. This sequence joins TRBV9 and TRBJ2-7; the match to TRBD2 covers 10 bases. The trim removed 2 bases at V and 2 bases at J, leaving 4 bases unmatched. This CDR3 has 15 amino acids. Germline V lookup: CDR1 SGDLS, CDR2 YYNGEE.

The CDR3 loop is CASSEQSGNTIYF. The CDR3, as DNA: TGTGCCAGCAGTGAACAGTCTGGAAACACCATATATTTT. The V and J genes are TRBV2 and TRBJ1-3; no reliable D call. The CDR3 loop spans 13 amino acids. V was cut by 2 bases and J by 1 base, with 3 bases left in between. CDR1 and CDR2 (germline): SNHLY, FYNNEI.

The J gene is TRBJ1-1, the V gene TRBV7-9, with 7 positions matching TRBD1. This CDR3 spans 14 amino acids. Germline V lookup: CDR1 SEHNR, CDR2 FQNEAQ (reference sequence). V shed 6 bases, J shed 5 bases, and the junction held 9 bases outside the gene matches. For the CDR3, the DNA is TGTGCCAGCAGGGGGGGACAGCCCGCAACTGAAGCTTTCTTT. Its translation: CASRGGQPATEAFF.

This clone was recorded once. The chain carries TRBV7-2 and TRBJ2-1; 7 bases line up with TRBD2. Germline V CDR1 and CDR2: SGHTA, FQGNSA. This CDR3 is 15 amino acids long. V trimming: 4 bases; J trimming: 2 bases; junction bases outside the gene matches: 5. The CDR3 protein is CASSSTSGAYNEQFF. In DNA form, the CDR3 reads TGTGCCAGCAGCTCCACCAGCGGGGCCTACAATGAGCAGTTCTTC.

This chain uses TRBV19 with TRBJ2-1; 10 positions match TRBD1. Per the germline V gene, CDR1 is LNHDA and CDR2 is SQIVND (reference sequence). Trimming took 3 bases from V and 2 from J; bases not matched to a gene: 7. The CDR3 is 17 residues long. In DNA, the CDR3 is TGTGCCAGTAGTATTCGTTCGGGGACAGGGGCCTACAATGAGCAGTTCTTC. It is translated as CASSIRSGTGAYNEQFF.

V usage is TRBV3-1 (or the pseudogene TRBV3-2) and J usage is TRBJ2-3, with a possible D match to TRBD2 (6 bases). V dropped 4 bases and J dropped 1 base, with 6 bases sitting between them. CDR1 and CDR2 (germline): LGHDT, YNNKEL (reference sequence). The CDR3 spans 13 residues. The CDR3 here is CASSRGGTDTQYF. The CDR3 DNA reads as TGTGCCAGCAGCCGGGGGGGCACAGATACGCAGTATTTT.

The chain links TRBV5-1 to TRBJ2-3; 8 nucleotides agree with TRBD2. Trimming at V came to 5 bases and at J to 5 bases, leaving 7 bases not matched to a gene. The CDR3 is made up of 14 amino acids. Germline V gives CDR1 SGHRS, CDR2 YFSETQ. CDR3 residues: CASSFSGDKDTQYF. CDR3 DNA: TGCGCCAGCAGTTTTAGCGGGGATAAAGATACGCAGTATTTT.

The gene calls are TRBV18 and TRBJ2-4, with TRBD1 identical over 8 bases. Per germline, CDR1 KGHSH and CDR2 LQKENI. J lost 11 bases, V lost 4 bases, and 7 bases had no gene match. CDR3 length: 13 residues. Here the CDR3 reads CASSLDREGVQYF. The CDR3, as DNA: TGTGCCAGCTCACTGGACAGGGAAGGTGTTCAGTACTTC. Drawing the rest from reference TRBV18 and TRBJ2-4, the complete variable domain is NAGVMQNPRHLVRRRGQEARLRCSPMKGHSHVYWYRQLPEEGLKFMVYLQKENIIDESGMPKERFSAEFPKEGPSILRIQQVVRGDSAAYFCASSLDREGVQYFGAGTRLSVL.